Listed here is a single TCR beta chain. This record comes from a study of beta chain features in type 1 diabetes. Investigators reverse transcribed all isolated RNA, so they sequenced expressed TCRB transcripts. The table came from immunoSEQ multiplex PCR; TCRdb's copy has only in-frame clones and leaves some out. The sample has about 40,000 clones, roughly 49% seen once. Sequences were obtained from central memory CD4+ T cells from blood. This TCR was sampled from a woman aged 18-30 years in good health.

In DNA, the CDR3 is TGTGCCAGTAGTATAGGACTAGCGGGGGCCGACAATGAGCAGTTCTTC. This codes for CASSIGLAGADNEQFF. The rearrangement links TRBV19 to TRBJ2-1; the match to TRBD2 covers 12 bases. In germline, CDR1 is LNHDA, CDR2 SQIVND (reference sequence). Germline trimming cut 1 base from V and 5 bases from J; bases unmatched to any gene: 3. The length of the CDR3 is 16 residues.